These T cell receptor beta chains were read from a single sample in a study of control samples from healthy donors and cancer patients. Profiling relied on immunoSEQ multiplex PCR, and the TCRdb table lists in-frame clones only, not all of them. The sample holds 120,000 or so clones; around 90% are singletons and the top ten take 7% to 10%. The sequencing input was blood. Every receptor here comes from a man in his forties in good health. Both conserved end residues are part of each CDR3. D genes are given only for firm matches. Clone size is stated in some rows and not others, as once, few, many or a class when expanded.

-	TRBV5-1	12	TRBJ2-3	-	TGCGCCAGCAGCTCAGATGCAGATACGCAGTATTTT	CASSSDADTQYF
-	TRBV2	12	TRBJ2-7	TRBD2	TGTGCCAGCAGCGTGGGACTAGAAGTTCTGTACTTC	CASSVGLEVLYF
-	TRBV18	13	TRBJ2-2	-	TGTGCCAGCTCTAGTGTGCCCACCGGGGAGCTGTTTTTT	CASSSVPTGELFF
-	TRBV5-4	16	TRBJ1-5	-	TGTGCCAGCAGCTCTGGGGGGCCCCGAAGCAATCAGCCCCAGCATTTT	CASSSGGPRSNQPQHF
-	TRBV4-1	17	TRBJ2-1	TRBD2	TGCGCCAGCAGCCAAGATGGGGGGGGACTGAGGAACAATGAGCAGTTCTTC	CASSQDGGGLRNNEQFF
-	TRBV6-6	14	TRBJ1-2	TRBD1	TGTGCCAGCAGTTACGTGGACAGGGTTTATGGCTACACCTTC	CASSYVDRVYGYTF
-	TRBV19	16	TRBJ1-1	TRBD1	TGTGCCAGTAGTAGCGACCTCGGACAGGGGACCTCTGAAGCTTTCTTT	CASSSDLGQGTSEAFF
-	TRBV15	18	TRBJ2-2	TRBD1	TGTGCCACCAGCAGAGTTTGGAACCGGGACAGGGCGGCCGGGGAGCTGTTTTTT	CATSRVWNRDRAAGELFF
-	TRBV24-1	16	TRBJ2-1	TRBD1	TGTGCCACCAGTGACATAGGACAGGGGGCTGACAATGAGCAGTTCTTC	CATSDIGQGADNEQFF
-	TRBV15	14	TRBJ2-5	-	TGTGCCACCAGCAGAGACGGGGGCAAAGAGACCCAGTACTTC	CATSRDGGKETQYF
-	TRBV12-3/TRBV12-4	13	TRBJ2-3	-	TGTGCCAGCAGTTTTGACTCCACAGATACGCAGTATTTT	CASSFDSTDTQYF
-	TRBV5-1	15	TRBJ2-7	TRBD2	TGCGCCAGCAGCTTCCGGACTAGCGGGGGGAACGAGCAGTACTTC	CASSFRTSGGNEQYF
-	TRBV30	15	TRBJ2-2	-	TGTGCCTCCCCAAGTCCGCACCTGAACACCGGGGAGCTGTTTTTT	CASPSPHLNTGELFF
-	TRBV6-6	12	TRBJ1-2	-	TGTGCCAGCAGCCCCTTGGGGGATGGCTACACCTTC	CASSPLGDGYTF
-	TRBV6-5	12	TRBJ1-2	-	TGTGCCAGCAGTTCGACCGTCTATGGCTACACCTTC	CASSSTVYGYTF
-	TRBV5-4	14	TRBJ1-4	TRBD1	TGTGCCAGCAGCCGCGGGACAGAGCGCGAAAAACTGTTTTTT	CASSRGTEREKLFF
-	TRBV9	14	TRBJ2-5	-	TGTGCCAGCAGCGCCGGGGGGACATTAGAGACCCAGTACTTC	CASSAGGTLETQYF
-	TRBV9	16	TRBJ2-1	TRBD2	TGTGCCAGCAGCGTCCAACTAGCGGGGGGAGTCAATGAGCAGTTCTTC	CASSVQLAGGVNEQFF
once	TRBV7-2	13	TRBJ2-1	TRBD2	TGTGCCAGCAGCTCCGGACTAGCGGGGGTTCCGTTCTTC	CASSSGLAGVPFF
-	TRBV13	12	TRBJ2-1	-	TGTGCCAGCAGCTTTAATCTGGGGGGTGAGTTCTTC	CASSFNLGGEFF
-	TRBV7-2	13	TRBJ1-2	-	TGTGCCAGCAGTAAAGGGGCTCTCAATGGCTACACCTTC	CASSKGALNGYTF
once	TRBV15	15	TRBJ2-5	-	TGTGCCACCAGCACTTTAGACACAACCCAAGAGACCCAGTACTTC	CATSTLDTTQETQYF
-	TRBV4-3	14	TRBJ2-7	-	TGCGCCAGCAGCCCATGGACCGGTACCTACGAGCAGTACTTC	CASSPWTGTYEQYF
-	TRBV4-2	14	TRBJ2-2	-	TGTGCCAGCAGCCAGGGGCCCATGGCCGGGGAGCTGTTTTTT	CASSQGPMAGELFF
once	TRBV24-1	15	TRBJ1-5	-	TGTGCCACCAGTGATTCACGGCACCCCGGCGTTCCCCAGCATTTT	CATSDSRHPGVPQHF
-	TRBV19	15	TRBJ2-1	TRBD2	TGTGCCAGTAGAGCGGGGAGGGGATCCTACAATGAGCAGTTCTTC	CASRAGRGSYNEQFF
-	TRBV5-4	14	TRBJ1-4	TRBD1	TGTGCCACCAGAAGACAGGGGGCGCATGAAAAACTGTTTTTT	CATRRQGAHEKLFF
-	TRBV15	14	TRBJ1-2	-	TGTGCCACCAGCAGGAGGGGGACAAACTATGGCTACACCTTC	CATSRRGTNYGYTF
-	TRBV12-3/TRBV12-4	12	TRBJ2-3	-	TGTGCCAGCAGATACTCGCCAGATACGCAGTATTTT	CASRYSPDTQYF
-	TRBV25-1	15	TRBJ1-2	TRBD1	TGTGCCAGCAGTGAAGTCGGGACAGGGAACTATGGCTACACCTTC	CASSEVGTGNYGYTF
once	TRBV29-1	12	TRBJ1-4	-	TGCAGCGTTGGACGTTCGGATGAAAAACTGTTTTTT	CSVGRSDEKLFF
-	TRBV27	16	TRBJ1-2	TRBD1	TGTGCCAGCAGTGGGACAGGGAATCCTGCCAACTATGGCTACACCTTC	CASSGTGNPANYGYTF
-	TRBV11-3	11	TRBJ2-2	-	TGTGCCAGCAGCTTAACCAGGGAGCTGTTTTTT	CASSLTRELFF
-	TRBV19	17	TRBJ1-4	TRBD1	TGTGCCAACCCGATGGTTCCAAGGGGGCAGGCTAATGAAAAACTGTTTTTT	CANPMVPRGQANEKLFF
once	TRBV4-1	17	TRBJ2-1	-	TGCGCCAGCAGCCAAGTGGTGGGAGCTAGCGCCTACAATGAGCAGTTCTTC	CASSQVVGASAYNEQFF
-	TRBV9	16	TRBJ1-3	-	TGTGCCAGCAGCACCGACGGACTCCCGGGGGGAAACACCATATATTTT	CASSTDGLPGGNTIYF
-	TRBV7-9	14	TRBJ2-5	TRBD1	TGTGCCAGCAGCTCGACAGGGGGCGAGGAGACCCAGTACTTC	CASSSTGGEETQYF
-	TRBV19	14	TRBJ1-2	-	TGTGCCAGTAGCTCAGGTCCCACTAACTATGGCTACACCTTC	CASSSGPTNYGYTF
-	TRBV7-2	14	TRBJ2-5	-	TGTGCCAGCAGCCAAGGGGGGCGGGGAGAGACCCAGTACTTC	CASSQGGRGETQYF
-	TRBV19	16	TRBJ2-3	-	TGTGCCAGTTACAAACAGGGAACCTCGGGCACAGATACGCAGTATTTT	CASYKQGTSGTDTQYF
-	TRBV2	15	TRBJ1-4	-	TGTGCCAGCATCCAAAATGGCAGGGGTAATGAAAAACTGTTTTTT	CASIQNGRGNEKLFF
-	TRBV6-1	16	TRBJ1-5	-	TGTGCCAGCAGTGATTGGCAGGGTGGTGGCAGTCAGCCCCAGCATTTT	CASSDWQGGGSQPQHF
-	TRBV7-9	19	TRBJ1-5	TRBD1	TGTGCCAGCAGCTTAGTATGGGATGACAGGGGGGGAAGCAATCAGCCCCAGCATTTT	CASSLVWDDRGGSNQPQHF
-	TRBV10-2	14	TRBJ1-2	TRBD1	TGCGCCAGCAGTGAGGGACAGGGCCTCTATGGCTACACCTTC	CASSEGQGLYGYTF
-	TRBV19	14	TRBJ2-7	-	TGTGCCAGTAGTAGAGGGACAAGTACTTACGAGCAGTACTTC	CASSRGTSTYEQYF
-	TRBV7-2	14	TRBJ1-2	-	TGTGCCAGCAGCTTTACAGGTTGGGTTGGTGGCTACACCTTC	CASSFTGWVGGYTF
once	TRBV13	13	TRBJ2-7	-	TGTGCCAGCAGCTTTGGCCGACAACGCGAGCAGTACTTC	CASSFGRQREQYF
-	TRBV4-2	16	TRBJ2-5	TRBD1	TGTGCCAGCAGCCAAGGGGACAGGCTGTACCAAGAGACCCAGTACTTC	CASSQGDRLYQETQYF